This T cell receptor (beta chain) was sequenced in a study of PD-1 blockade in classical Hodgkin lymphoma. Sequencing was performed with immunoSEQ multiplex PCR; in TCRdb, only in-frame clones are kept and a portion is missing. Of approximately 93,000 clones listed, roughly 73% were seen once; the top ten hold over 8%. V lost 0 bases, J lost 6 bases, and 3 bases stayed unmatched. From germline, CDR1 is SEHNR and CDR2 FQNEAQ (reference sequence). The CDR3 covers 15 residues. As for time point: cycle 4 day 1 (C4D1), after six to seven weeks of nivolumab. All the patients suffered relapse after autologous stem cell transplantation, and brentuximab vedotin exposure differed. Best outcomes ranged across complete response, partial response and progressive disease. Broader study findings: It was reported that newly diagnosed patients had less baseline TCR diversity than healthy donors.

With respect to this clone: Its matching antigen is unknown.

Sequencing used peripheral blood mononuclear cells (PBMCs), obtained before the fourth cycle of nivolumab. The chain recombines TRBV7-9 with TRBJ1-3; 9 bases align to TRBD1. This receptor was obtained from a human donor with classical Hodgkin lymphoma. This chain's CDR3 is CASSLAWDRVNTIYF. The CDR3 nucleotides are TGTGCCAGCAGCTTAGCCTGGGACAGGGTAAACACCATATATTTT.